The next 5 T cell receptor beta chains were all read from a single sample in a study of blood T cells in healthy people across ages. Using a J-beta primer mix together with a sample-barcoded 5' primer, a second PCR was run for roughly 6 to 12 cycles. TCRdb recomputed calls from the 5' RACE reads with MiXCR, one row per CDR3 protein. The sample consists of 1.5 million to 2 million distinct CDR3 sequences, around 40% of them appearing once. Specimen: blood. All receptors come from a human donor in good health.

This clonotype was detected ten times or more. At one end, the junction sequence differs from germline, possibly due to a read error. This chain links TRBV5-1 with TRBJ2-5; D remains ambiguous. The CDR3 is made up of 12 amino acids. The germline gives CDR1 SGHRS, CDR2 YFSETQ. This CDR3 reads CASSLDRETQYF. The CDR3 coding sequence is TGTGCCAGCAGCTTAGATCGGGAGACCCAGTACTTC.

This clonotype was recorded once. This chain uses TRBV28 with TRBJ2-4; 7 bases are a match to TRBD1. The end of the DNA aligns better with TRBJ2-5, so the J call may be wrong. In germline, CDR1 is MDHEN, CDR2 SYDVKM. This CDR3 comprises 15 residues. CDR3 DNA: TGTGCCAGCAGTTTAACGGGACAGATCCAAGAGACCCAGTACTTC. It codes for CASSLTGQIQETQYF.

The chain has TRBV7-3 and TRBJ2-1; 10 bases fit TRBD2. CDR1 is SGHTA, CDR2 FQGTGA, per germline. This CDR3 is 15 amino acids long. The ends lost 3 bases at V and 9 bases at J; junction bases unmatched: 8. CDR3 DNA sequence: TGTGCCAGCAGCTTTGCGGCTAGCGGGAGTAGTGAGCAGTTCTTC. Translated: CASSFAASGSSEQFF.

The V call is TRBV18, the J call TRBJ2-3, with 7 nucleotides matching TRBD1. Germline V gene sequence: CDR1 KGHSH, CDR2 LQKENI. CDR3 length: 14 residues. Trimming cost V 3 bases and J 11 bases; bases outside gene matches: 11. Written as DNA, the CDR3 is TGTGCCAGCTCACCCGGGACAGTCGACCCTCGGCAGTATTTT. Translated, it gives CASSPGTVDPRQYF.

V usage is TRBV11-1 and J usage is TRBJ2-7; no clear D. The V end was cut by 1 base, the J end by 1 base, with 11 bases between. The CDR3 has 15 amino acids. In germline, CDR1 is SGHAT, CDR2 FQDESV (reference sequence). In DNA, the CDR3 is TGTGCCAGCAGCTTAGGGCAGGTGCCATCCTACGAGCAGTACTTC. Translation: CASSLGQVPSYEQYF.